What follows is one T cell receptor beta chain and its context. Stated time point: blood 2 weeks post-SBRT. This sample's treatment: 15 Gy SBRT to primary tumor, nephrectomy 4 weeks later. These data originate in a study of radiation and T cells in renal cell carcinoma. On the study more broadly: Nephrectomy followed 15 Gy stereotactic body radiation by 4 weeks.

Sequencing used immunoSEQ multiplex PCR; TCRdb keeps in-frame clones, though not all of them. The sample lists roughly 130,000 clones, around nine tenths occurring once. Germline CDR1 is SGHTA and CDR2 is FQGNSA. V was trimmed by 5 bases and J by 0 bases, leaving 11 bases between them. The CDR3 contains 14 residues. Material: blood, obtained from a patient whose treatment included radiotherapy and nephrectomy. This rearrangement joins TRBV7-2 to TRBJ2-7; a weak D match, TRBD2 (6 bases). The TCR sequence derives from a woman aged 70-85 years with renal cell carcinoma. CDR3 in DNA: TGTGCCAGCAGCCCGCGGACTACCTCCTACGAGCAGTACTTC. It translates to CASSPRTTSYEQYF.